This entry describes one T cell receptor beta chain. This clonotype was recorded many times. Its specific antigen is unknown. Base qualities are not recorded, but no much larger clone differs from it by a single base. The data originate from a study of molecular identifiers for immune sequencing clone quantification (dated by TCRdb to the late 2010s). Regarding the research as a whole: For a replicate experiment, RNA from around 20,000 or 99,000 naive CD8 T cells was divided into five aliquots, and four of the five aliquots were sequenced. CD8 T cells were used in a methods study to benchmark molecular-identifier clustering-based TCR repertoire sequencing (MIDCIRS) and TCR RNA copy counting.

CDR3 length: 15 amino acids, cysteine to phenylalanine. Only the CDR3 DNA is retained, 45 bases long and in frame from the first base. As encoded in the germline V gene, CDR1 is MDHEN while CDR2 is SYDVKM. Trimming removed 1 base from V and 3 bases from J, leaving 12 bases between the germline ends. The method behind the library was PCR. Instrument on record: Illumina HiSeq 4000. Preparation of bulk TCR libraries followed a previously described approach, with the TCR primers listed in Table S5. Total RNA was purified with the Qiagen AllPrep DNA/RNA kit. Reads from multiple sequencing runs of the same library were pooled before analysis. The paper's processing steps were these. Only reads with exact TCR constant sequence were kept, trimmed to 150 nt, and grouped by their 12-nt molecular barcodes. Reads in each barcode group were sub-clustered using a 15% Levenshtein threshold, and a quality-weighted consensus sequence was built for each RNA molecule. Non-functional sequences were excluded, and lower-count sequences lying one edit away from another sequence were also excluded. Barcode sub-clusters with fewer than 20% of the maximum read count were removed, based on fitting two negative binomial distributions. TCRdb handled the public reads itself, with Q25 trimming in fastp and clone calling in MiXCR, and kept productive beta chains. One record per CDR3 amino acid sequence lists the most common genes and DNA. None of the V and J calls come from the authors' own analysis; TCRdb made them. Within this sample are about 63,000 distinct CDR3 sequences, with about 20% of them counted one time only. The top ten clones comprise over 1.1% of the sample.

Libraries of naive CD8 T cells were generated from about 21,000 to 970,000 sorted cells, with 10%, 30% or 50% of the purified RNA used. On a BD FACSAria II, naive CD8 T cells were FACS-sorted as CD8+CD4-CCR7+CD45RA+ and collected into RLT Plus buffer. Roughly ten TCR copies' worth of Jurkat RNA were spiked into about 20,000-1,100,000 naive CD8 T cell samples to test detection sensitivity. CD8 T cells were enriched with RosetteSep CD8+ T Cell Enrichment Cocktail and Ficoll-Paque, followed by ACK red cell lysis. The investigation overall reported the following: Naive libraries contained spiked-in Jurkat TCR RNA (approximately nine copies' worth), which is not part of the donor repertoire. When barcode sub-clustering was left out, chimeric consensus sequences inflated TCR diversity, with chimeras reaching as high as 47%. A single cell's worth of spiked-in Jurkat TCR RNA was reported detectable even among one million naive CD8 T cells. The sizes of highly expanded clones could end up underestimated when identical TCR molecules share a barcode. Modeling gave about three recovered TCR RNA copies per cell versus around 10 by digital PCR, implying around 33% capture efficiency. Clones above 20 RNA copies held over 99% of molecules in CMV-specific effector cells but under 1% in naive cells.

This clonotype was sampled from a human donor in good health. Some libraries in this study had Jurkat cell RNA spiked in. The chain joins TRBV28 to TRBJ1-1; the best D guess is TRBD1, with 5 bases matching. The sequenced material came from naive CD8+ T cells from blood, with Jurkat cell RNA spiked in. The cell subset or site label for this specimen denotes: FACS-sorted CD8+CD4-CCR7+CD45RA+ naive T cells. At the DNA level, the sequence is TGTGCCAGCAGTTTATTGGGGGTTTACCACACTGAAGCTTTCTTT. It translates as CASSLLGVYHTEAFF.